The next 23 T cell receptor beta chains were all read from a single sample in a study of CD4 T cells in relation to SARS-CoV-2 and coronaviruses (dated by TCRdb to the early 2020s). Their antigen targets remain unknown. The method behind the library was the immunoSEQ multiplex PCR assay. TCRdb took over this immuneACCESS table, retaining in-frame rearrangements with V and J assigned. Such tables are incomplete; in checked studies, under half of the missing clones stem from an unresolved V gene, and the remainder is unexplained. The sample includes about 43,000 clones, with around 79% observed a single time. The ten biggest clones cover 1.1% to 1.5% of the sample. The sequenced sample was naive CD4+ T cells from PBMCs, cultured in vitro. What this sample's cell subset or site label stands for: naive CD4+ T cells isolated by negative enrichment. The receptor source for this set is an adult with COVID-19.

The chain recombines TRBV5-1 with TRBJ1-3; 7 nucleotides align to TRBD1. CDR1 and CDR2 from the germline V gene are SGHRS and YFSETQ. This CDR3 contains 14 residues. V gave up 4 bases and J gave up 2 bases; unmatched junction bases: 3. The CDR3 reads CASSPGTAGNTIYF. CDR3 bases: TGCGCCAGCAGCCCGGGGACAGCTGGAAACACCATATATTTT.

This chain uses TRBV5-4 with TRBJ2-2, with 7 nucleotides matching TRBD1. Germline trimming cut 4 bases from V and 7 bases from J; bases unmatched to any gene: 10. CDR3 length: 15 residues. Per germline, CDR1 SGHNT and CDR2 YYREEE (reference sequence). CDR3 nucleotides: TGTGCCAGCAGCCCTGGGACAGCTAAAGACGGGGAGCTGTTTTTT. Residues: CASSPGTAKDGELFF.

The J gene is TRBJ2-1, the V gene TRBV7-3; possible D gene TRBD2, 6 bases. Per the germline V gene, CDR1 is SGHTA and CDR2 is FQGTGA. V lost 1 base, J lost 8 bases, and 15 bases lay in between. CDR3 length: 15 amino acids. CDR3 residues: CASSLMGLRRDEQFF. CDR3 nucleotides: TGTGCCAGCAGCTTAATGGGACTCCGAAGGGATGAGCAGTTCTTC.

On this clone: Sequence at one end of the junction differs from germline and may be a read error. The chain uses TRBV4-2 and TRBJ2-7; TRBD2 matches 8 bases. CDR3 length: 18 amino acids. CDR1 LGHNA and CDR2 YNFKEQ come from the germline V gene. The CDR3 nucleotides are TGTGCCAGCAGCCAAGGCTCGGGGGGGCGATCTGGGTCCTACGAACAGTACTTC. It translates to CASSQGSGGRSGSYEQYF.

The rearrangement links TRBV10-3 to TRBJ2-3; TRBD2 aligns across 7 bases. The CDR3 extends over 14 amino acids. Germline CDR1 is ENHRY and CDR2 is SYGVKD. Trimming cost V 2 bases and J 3 bases; bases outside gene matches: 2. The CDR3: CAISEREGTDTQYF. The CDR3 coding sequence is TGTGCCATCAGTGAGAGGGAGGGAACAGATACGCAGTATTTT.

J is TRBJ2-1 and V is TRBV7-8; D is unclear. The ends were cut back, 0 bases at V and 2 bases at J, with 14 bases in the middle. This CDR3 has 17 amino acids. The germline CDR1 and CDR2 sequences are SGHVS and FQNEAQ. CDR3 nucleotide sequence: TGTGCCAGCAGCTTAGCGCCCTTTTATAATACCTACAATGAGCAGTTCTTC. It codes for CASSLAPFYNTYNEQFF.

Here the CDR3 DNA reads TGTGCCAGCAGTGACGACGGGAGGTTCCTGGAATCCTACGAGCAGTACTTC. This translates into CASSDDGRFLESYEQYF. The chain has TRBV6-4 and TRBJ2-7; 7 bases match TRBD2. From germline, CDR1 is MRHNA and CDR2 SNTAGT. Germline trimming cut 2 bases from V and 1 base from J; bases unmatched to any gene: 11. CDR3 length equals 17 residues.

The chain combines TRBV4-1 with TRBJ2-7; TRBD2 aligns across 11 bases. After removal of 6 bases from V and 6 bases from J, the junction contained 10 bases not matched to a gene. Per germline, CDR1 MGHRA and CDR2 YSYEKL. The CDR3 totals 15 residues. The CDR3 sequence is CASRTELAGVFEQYF. CDR3 nucleotides: TGCGCCAGCAGAACTGAACTAGCGGGAGTGTTCGAGCAGTACTTC.

In its sample, this clone was seen a few times. V and J are TRBV6-5 and TRBJ2-3, with no clear D. The length of the CDR3 is 13 residues. The V end was cut by 2 bases, the J end by 12 bases, with 15 bases between. Germline V CDR1 and CDR2: MNHEY, SVGAGI. This CDR3 reads CASSYTNQPSQYF. CDR3 nucleotides: TGTGCCAGCAGTTACACGAACCAGCCCTCCCAGTATTTT.

This clone was found a few times. V gene TRBV9 combines with J gene TRBJ2-7; 7 nucleotides agree with TRBD1. V dropped 4 bases and J dropped 3; count of bases not matched to a gene: 13. The V gene's germline CDR1 is SGDLS and CDR2 YYNGEE. The CDR3 runs 16 residues. CDR3 coding DNA: TGTGCCAGCAGCTCGAGTGGGGACAGCGCCCTCTACGAGCAGTACTTC. This encodes CASSSSGDSALYEQYF.

This chain connects TRBV27 to TRBJ1-1; D is unresolved. From germline, CDR1 is MNHEY and CDR2 SMNVEV (reference sequence). Trimming left V 2 bases short and J 3 bases short, with 22 bases between. There are 18 residues in the CDR3. The CDR3 reads CASSLLTHRVFGDTEAFF. The DNA of the CDR3 is TGTGCCAGCAGTTTACTCACACACCGGGTATTTGGTGACACTGAAGCTTTCTTT.

This rearrangement joins TRBV6-5 to TRBJ2-7; possibly TRBD1 or TRBD2 for D (5 bases each). Trimming removed 2 bases from V and 5 bases from J, with 10 bases in between. The CDR3 is 13 residues long. The germline V gene encodes CDR1 MNHEY and CDR2 SVGAGI. As DNA, the CDR3 is TGTGCCAGCAGTTACGGGACGTTCAACGAGCAGTACTTC. It codes for CASSYGTFNEQYF.

The V and J genes are TRBV7-8 and TRBJ1-1; D gene uncertain. The CDR3 covers 13 residues. Germline CDR1 SGHVS, CDR2 FQNEAQ. Trimming shortened V by 2 bases and J by 3 bases, and 7 bases separated the two germline ends. This CDR3 is CASSLREDTEAFF. The CDR3 bases are TGTGCCAGCAGCTTAAGGGAGGACACTGAAGCTTTCTTT.

This clone was recorded a few times. This chain connects TRBV4-1 to TRBJ1-1; D remains ambiguous. Germline V gene lookup returns CDR1 MGHRA and CDR2 YSYEKL. The CDR3 is made up of 16 amino acids. Trimming pared 1 base from V and 1 base from J, leaving 13 bases between. CDR3 region: CASSQVISNRNTEAFF. CDR3 in DNA: TGCGCCAGCAGCCAAGTAATTAGCAACAGGAACACTGAAGCTTTCTTT.

J is TRBJ2-6 and V is TRBV19; 7 positions match TRBD1. There are 15 residues in the CDR3. Trimming removed 5 bases from V and 2 bases from J; junction bases left unmatched: 3. Germline lookup yields CDR1 LNHDA and CDR2 SQIVND (reference sequence). The CDR3 DNA reads TGTGCCAGTAGTCTGGACAGGCCTGGGGCCAACGTCCTGACTTTC. This codes for CASSLDRPGANVLTF.

The V call is TRBV28, the J call TRBJ1-2; D may be TRBD1 (6 bases). CDR1 and CDR2 from the germline V gene are MDHEN and SYDVKM. Deletions cut 4 bases from V and 8 bases from J, with 23 bases between. This CDR3 has 16 residues. CDR3 in DNA: TGTGCCAGCAGTTCCCCCCGATGGGGGGGGGCGTACGGCTACACCTTC. It yields the protein CASSSPRWGGAYGYTF.

The rearrangement joins TRBV24-1 to TRBJ2-1, with 12 nucleotides matching TRBD2. The CDR3 contains 16 residues. Germline CDR1 reads KGHDR; CDR2 reads SFDVKD. The J segment lost 7 bases and the V segment lost 3 bases, leaving 6 bases of the junction unmatched. CDR3 in DNA: TGTGCCACCAGTGATCCAGCTAGCGGGGGGGGTAATGAGCAGTTCTTC. It translates to CATSDPASGGGNEQFF.

The V gene is TRBV5-1, the J gene TRBJ1-2; TRBD1 matches 12 bases. Germline V lookup: CDR1 SGHRS, CDR2 YFSETQ. V trimming: 3 bases; J trimming: 6 bases; junction bases outside the gene matches: 3. There are 14 residues in the CDR3. The CDR3 loop is CASSSGQGADGYTF. The CDR3 coding sequence is TGCGCCAGCAGCTCGGGACAGGGGGCGGATGGCTACACCTTC. The entire variable domain, with the rest obtained from reference TRBV5-1 and TRBJ1-2, is as follows: KAGVTQTPRYLIKTRGQQVTLSCSPISGHRSVSWYQQTPGQGLQFLFEYFSETQRNKGNFPGRFSGRQFSNSRSEMNVSTLELGDSALYLCASSSGQGADGYTFGSGTRLTVV.

The chain is built from TRBV11-3 and TRBJ2-1; 9 nucleotides line up with TRBD1. The V segment lost 3 bases and the J segment 7 bases; nucleotides outside the gene matches: 1. Germline V gene data show CDR1 as SGHNT and CDR2 as YENEEA. The CDR3 runs 13 residues. The CDR3 reads CASSFDRGNEQFF. The CDR3 nucleotides read TGTGCCAGCAGCTTTGACAGGGGGAATGAGCAGTTCTTC.

The chain uses TRBV6-5 and TRBJ1-3; D unclear. Trimming removed 6 bases from V and 2 bases from J, with 11 bases in between. Per the germline V gene, CDR1 is MNHEY and CDR2 is SVGAGI. The CDR3 totals 14 residues. CDR3 in amino acids: CASRPRGAGNTIYF. DNA for the CDR3: TGTGCCAGCAGGCCCCGTGGGGCTGGAAACACCATATATTTT.

The chain couples TRBV7-3 to TRBJ2-5, with 8 bases aligning to TRBD1. Germline V CDR1 and CDR2: SGHTA, FQGTGA. J was trimmed by 5 bases and V by 5 bases; bases with no gene match: 13. This CDR3 is 16 amino acids long. CDR3 residues: CASSPRDRSSRETQYF. For the CDR3, the DNA is TGTGCCAGCAGCCCCAGGGACAGGTCCTCAAGGGAGACCCAGTACTTC.

The V and J genes are TRBV7-2 and TRBJ2-3, with a weak D call TRBD2 (6 bases). Trimming removed 4 bases at V and 9 bases at J, with 11 bases between. The germline gives CDR1 SGHTA, CDR2 FQGNSA. The CDR3 spans 12 residues. This chain's CDR3 is CASSSSSETQYF. The CDR3 nucleotides read TGTGCCAGCAGCTCCTCTAGCGAAACGCAGTATTTT.

This chain uses TRBV28 with TRBJ2-7; 7 bases line up with TRBD2. J lost 0 bases, V lost 4 bases, and 18 bases had no gene match. CDR1 is MDHEN, CDR2 SYDVKM, per germline. The CDR3 extends over 19 amino acids. The CDR3 loop is CASSYWFSPSGGSSYEQYF. CDR3 coding DNA: TGTGCCAGCAGTTATTGGTTTTCACCTAGCGGAGGGAGCTCCTACGAGCAGTACTTC. Full variable domain (rest looked up from reference TRBV28 and TRBJ2-7): DVKVTQSSRYLVKRTGEKVFLECVQDMDHENMFWYRQDPGLGLRLIYFSYDVKMKEKGDIPEGYSVSREKKERFSLILESASTNQTSMYLCASSYWFSPSGGSSYEQYFGPGTRLTVT.